This T cell receptor (beta chain) was recovered during a study of CD8 T cells in Susac syndrome. The V segment lost 5 bases and the J segment 6 bases; nucleotides outside the gene matches: 13. Germline V CDR1 and CDR2: GTSNPN, SVGIG (reference sequence). The CDR3 is made up of 14 amino acids. Sequencing of TCR beta covered CD8+ and CD4+ T cells obtained from blood. TEMRA cells were FACS-enriched, with CD8+ and CD4+ T cells isolated negatively. A quantity of about 0.5 to 1 ug RNA underwent reverse transcription using random hexamers. Each CDR3 protein is one row after TCRdb ran MiXCR on the immunoSEQ multiplex PCR reads. The table has roughly 180,000 distinct CDR3 sequences, roughly 94% seen once.

This TCR was recovered from a human donor in good health. The rearrangement joins TRBV30 to TRBJ2-7; 7 positions agree with TRBD2. The sequenced material came from CD4+ T cells from PBMCs. DNA of the CDR3: TGTGCCTGGGCCTCGGGGAGGGCCCCACTCGAGCAGTACTTC. Its protein product is CAWASGRAPLEQYF. Full variable domain (rest looked up from reference TRBV30 and TRBJ2-7): SQTIHQWPATLVQPVGSPLSLECTVEGTSNPNLYWYRQAAGRGLQLLFYSVGIGQISSEVPQNLSASRPQDRQFILSSKKLLLSDSGFYLCAWASGRAPLEQYFGPGTRLTVT.